This passage covers 22 T cell receptor beta chains from one sample sequenced in a study of cytomegalovirus exposure and HLA in healthy donors. The PCR made use of 60 Vbeta and 13 Jbeta primers. Using immunoSEQ multiplex PCR, the repertoire was profiled, and TCRdb retains in-frame clones only, with some absent. Here the sample spans about 120,000 clones, around three quarters being singletons. The material sequenced was PBMCs. Receptors were obtained from a human donor in good health.

The J gene is TRBJ2-3, the V gene TRBV4-2, with 7 bases aligning to TRBD2. After removal of 0 bases from V and 5 bases from J, the junction contained 11 bases not matched to a gene. Germline CDR1 and CDR2: LGHNA and YNFKEQ. The CDR3 totals 17 residues. CDR3 region: CASSQEPQARGVDTQYF. CDR3 coding DNA: TGTGCCAGCAGCCAAGAGCCCCAAGCACGGGGGGTAGATACGCAGTATTTT.

The V call is TRBV11-3, the J call TRBJ1-5, with 8 nucleotides matching TRBD1. V shed 5 bases and J 4 bases; nucleotides not matched to a gene: 4. The germline CDR1 and CDR2 sequences are SGHNT and YENEEA. The CDR3 spans 14 residues. The CDR3 loop reads CASSPGQVNQPQHF. The CDR3, as DNA: TGTGCCAGCAGCCCGGGACAGGTAAATCAGCCCCAGCATTTT. The complete variable domain, with remaining parts taken from reference TRBV11-3 and TRBJ1-5, reads EAGVVQSPRYKIIEKKQPVAFWCNPISGHNTLYWYLQNLGQGPELLIRYENEEAVDDSQLPKDRFSAERLKGVDSTLKIQPAELGDSAVYLCASSPGQVNQPQHFGDGTRLSIL.

The chain recombines TRBV30 with TRBJ1-6, with 7 bases lining up with TRBD1. V was pared by 4 bases and J by 7 bases, with 10 bases of the junction left unmatched. The germline gives CDR1 GTSNPN, CDR2 SVGIG (reference sequence). The CDR3 is 15 amino acids. The CDR3 sequence is CAWTRQGVGNSPLHF. The CDR3 DNA reads TGTGCCTGGACCCGTCAGGGGGTTGGGAATTCACCCCTCCACTTT.

This clone was counted a few times. V is TRBV6-6 and J is TRBJ1-4; 8 nucleotides line up with TRBD1. Trimming at V came to 5 bases and at J to 13 bases, leaving 15 bases not matched to a gene. CDR1 MNHNY and CDR2 SVGAGI come from the germline V gene (reference sequence). There are 15 residues in the CDR3. The CDR3 nucleotides read TGTGCCAGCAGTCTCGCCCCACAGGGGGGGGGCGGACTGTTTTTT. The encoded protein is CASSLAPQGGGGLFF.

The chain employs TRBV15 and TRBJ2-5; the match to TRBD2 covers 8 bases. The CDR3 consists of 15 residues. Germline CDR1 is LNHNV and CDR2 is YYDKDF (reference sequence). J lost 2 bases, V lost 5 bases, and 7 bases had no gene match. The CDR3: CATSGVRGGQETQYF. The CDR3 DNA reads as TGTGCCACCAGCGGAGTACGGGGGGGGCAAGAGACCCAGTACTTC.

This chain links TRBV7-2 with TRBJ1-6; 9 bases are shared with TRBD1. V lost 4 bases, J lost 9 bases, and 7 bases stayed unmatched. The length of the CDR3 is 15 residues. Germline V CDR1 and CDR2: SGHTA, FQGNSA. The CDR3 region is CASSYSGTGISPLHF. DNA for the CDR3: TGTGCCAGCAGCTATTCCGGGACAGGGATTTCACCCCTCCACTTT.

Details on this clone: The same CDR3 is also encoded by other DNA sequences in this sample. V gene TRBV27 combines with J gene TRBJ2-7, with TRBD1 matching 11 bases. The trim removed 5 bases at V and 2 bases at J, leaving 2 bases unmatched. CDR1 is MNHEY, CDR2 SMNVEV, per germline (reference sequence). The CDR3 is 14 residues long. CDR3: CASSPGQGAYEQYF. The CDR3 DNA sequence: TGTGCCAGCAGTCCGGGACAGGGGGCCTACGAGCAGTACTTC.

About this clone itself: Compared with germline, one end of the junction differs, possibly owing to a read error. The CDR3 protein is CSSSSSPSGRPYNEQFF. The CDR3 coding sequence is TGTTCCAGCAGTTCCAGCCCAAGCGGGAGACCCTACAATGAGCAGTTCTTC. The chain joins TRBV7-9 to TRBJ2-1; 8 nucleotides match TRBD2. The CDR3 is made up of 17 amino acids. Per germline, CDR1 SEHNR and CDR2 FQNEAQ (reference sequence).

The rearrangement joins TRBV9 to TRBJ2-7; 9 bases are a match to TRBD1. Trimming at V came to 4 bases and at J to 6 bases, leaving 8 bases not matched to a gene. This CDR3 has 14 amino acids. CDR1 is SGDLS, CDR2 YYNGEE, per germline. CDR3 region: CASSLGTGLGEQYF. CDR3 sequence (DNA): TGTGCCAGCAGCCTTGGGACAGGGCTAGGCGAGCAGTACTTC.

Concerning this clone: The junction shows a germline mismatch at one end, possibly a read error. The V call is TRBV6-1, the J call TRBJ1-5, with a tentative D call TRBD1 (6 bases). In germline, CDR1 is MNHNS, CDR2 SASEGT. The CDR3 length is 15 residues. The CDR3 DNA sequence: TGTGCCGGCAGTGAATCACAGGGTGGGGTTCAGCCCCAGCATTTT. Encoded protein: CAGSESQGGVQPQHF.

The rearrangement joins TRBV7-8 to TRBJ1-5; D is undetermined. The CDR3 is 16 amino acids. Trimming stripped 5 bases from V and 3 bases from J, with 17 bases between. Germline V gene sequence: CDR1 SGHVS, CDR2 FQNEAQ. The CDR3 DNA follows: TGTGCCAGCAGCCCGGTGCGAGGGCCTATCAATCAGCCCCAGCATTTT. It encodes CASSPVRGPINQPQHF.

The chain is built from TRBV30 and TRBJ1-2; D call uncertain. Germline V gene data show CDR1 as GTSNPN and CDR2 as SVGIG (reference sequence). V was trimmed by 2 bases and J by 3 bases, leaving 10 bases between them. The CDR3 extends over 13 amino acids. The CDR3 reads CAWSPQLHYGYTF. The CDR3, as DNA: TGTGCCTGGAGTCCACAGCTTCACTATGGCTACACCTTC.

This chain connects TRBV5-1 to TRBJ2-7; D perhaps matches TRBD2 (6 bases). Trimming shortened V by 7 bases and J by 2 bases, and 16 bases separated the two germline ends. From germline, CDR1 is SGHRS and CDR2 YFSETQ. This CDR3 region has 14 residues. Here the CDR3 DNA reads TGCGCCAGCGGGGGAGGAGGGACCGCCTACGAGCAGTACTTC. This sequence encodes CASGGGGTAYEQYF.

The J gene is TRBJ2-3, the V gene TRBV7-8; 13 bases are shared with TRBD2. Germline CDR1 and CDR2: SGHVS and FQNEAQ. The CDR3 loop spans 16 amino acids. J gave up 3 bases and V 4 bases, and 4 bases lay outside the gene matches. The CDR3 nucleotides are TGTGCCAGCAGCTATGGACTAGCGGGGGTAACAGATACGCAGTATTTT. Amino acids: CASSYGLAGVTDTQYF. Drawing the rest from reference TRBV7-8 and TRBJ2-3, the complete variable domain is GAGVSQSPRYKVAKRGQDVALRCDPISGHVSLFWYQQALGQGPEFLTYFQNEAQLDKSGLPSDRFFAERPEGSVSTLKIQRTQQEDSAVYLCASSYGLAGVTDTQYFGPGTRLTVL.

The CDR3 spells CASRQRDSYNEQFF. As DNA, the CDR3 is TGTGCCAGCAGACAACGGGACAGCTACAATGAGCAGTTCTTC. The gene calls are TRBV6-5 and TRBJ2-1, with 7 bases that match TRBD1. V lost 6 bases, J lost 3 bases, and 5 bases stayed unmatched. Germline V gene lookup returns CDR1 MNHEY and CDR2 SVGAGI. CDR3 size: 14 residues.

This clone was seen only a few times. CDR3 in amino acids: CASSITGQSNSPLHF. The CDR3 nucleotides are TGTGCCAGTAGTATAACGGGACAGTCAAATTCACCCCTCCACTTT. The chain employs TRBV19 and TRBJ1-6; 7 bases are shared with TRBD1. V lost 2 bases and J lost 7; bases outside the gene matches: 5. The germline V gene encodes CDR1 LNHDA and CDR2 SQIVND (reference sequence). This CDR3 has 15 residues.

This clone was observed a few times. CDR3 loop: CASSLEDFRRAFF. CDR3 bases: TGTGCCAGCAGCTTAGAGGACTTCCGGAGGGCTTTCTTT. The V and J genes are TRBV7-9 and TRBJ1-1; D is ambiguous. V lost 1 base to trimming and J lost 11 bases, with 14 bases between them. The CDR3 is made up of 13 amino acids. Germline CDR1 is SEHNR and CDR2 is FQNEAQ (reference sequence).

The V gene is TRBV6-5, the J gene TRBJ1-1; D is unclear. The germline gives CDR1 MNHEY, CDR2 SVGAGI. The CDR3 length is 15 residues. The V and J ends lost 4 bases and 0 bases respectively, with 12 bases between them. The CDR3 is CASSFRAGMNTEAFF. Written as DNA, the CDR3 is TGTGCCAGCAGTTTTCGGGCGGGGATGAACACTGAAGCTTTCTTT.

The gene calls are TRBV6-5 and TRBJ2-5; the D is unclear. The CDR3 runs to 15 residues. Trimming removed 6 bases at V and 3 bases at J, with 17 bases between. Germline assignment: CDR1 MNHEY and CDR2 SVGAGI. The DNA of the CDR3 is TGTGCCAGCAGCCTTAGCTACGGCGAGGAAGAGACCCAGTACTTC. Translation gives CASSLSYGEEETQYF.

V gene TRBV7-9 combines with J gene TRBJ2-1; 8 bases agree with TRBD2. The CDR3 covers 17 residues. The V gene end was trimmed by 5 bases and the J gene end by 6 bases; junction bases not matched to a gene: 15. The germline V gene has CDR1 SEHNR and CDR2 FQNEAQ (reference sequence). The CDR3 region is CASSPNIGTRWGNEQFF. The CDR3 region has the DNA TGTGCCAGCAGCCCAAACATTGGGACTAGGTGGGGCAATGAGCAGTTCTTC.

The chain combines TRBV28 with TRBJ1-1, with TRBD1 as a possible D gene (6 bases). V gave up 10 bases and J gave up 1 base, with 16 bases separating them. Germline V gene lookup returns CDR1 MDHEN and CDR2 SYDVKM. The CDR3 sequence is 14 residues long. The CDR3 DNA sequence: TGTGCCACAGGACAGTTGGAATGGAACACTGAAGCTTTCTTT. Protein product: CATGQLEWNTEAFF.

CDR3 residues: CASSSGTGNTGELFF. CDR3 nucleotide sequence: TGTGCCAGCAGCTCCGGGACAGGGAACACCGGGGAGCTGTTTTTT. The rearrangement uses TRBV7-2 and TRBJ2-2; 8 bases agree with TRBD1. V shed 4 bases, J shed 1 base, and the junction held 2 bases outside the gene matches. The length of the CDR3 is 15 residues. The V gene's germline CDR1 is SGHTA and CDR2 FQGNSA.